This T cell receptor (beta chain) is from a study of blood T cell repertoires in COVID-19. About the study: Specimens from acute and convalescent COVID-19 originated in the United States, Italy and Spain. The analysed material was cDNA or gDNA that came from T cells, B-cell-depleted T cells, or PBMCs.

Per the original data handling: From reference gene primer amplification, estimates of nucleated cell counts were derived. Only in-frame clones appear in the TCRdb table, and some are missing; sequencing was by immunoSEQ multiplex PCR. The DNA was the basis for D and trimming; V, J and clone size are from that table. Among about 380,000 clones listed, around 90% were seen once. This clone was found a few times. Across under 25 US areas, participants ranged in age from roughly 18 to 95 years. The sequenced sample consisted of PBMCs or T cells enriched from blood (not recorded which). The receptor comes from a woman aged 18-29 years who had recovered from COVID-19.

Here the CDR3 reads CASSQDVAGRYGYTF. The CDR3, as DNA: TGCGCCAGCAGCCAAGATGTAGCAGGGCGCTATGGCTACACCTTC. The chain recombines TRBV4-3 with TRBJ1-2; possibly TRBD1 for D (5 bases). The length of the CDR3 is 15 residues. Trimming shortened V by 0 bases and J by 4 bases, and 12 bases separated the two germline ends. Germline V gene lookup returns CDR1 LGHNA and CDR2 YSLEER.